This T cell receptor beta chain derives from a study of blood T cells in healthy people across ages. The CDR3 is 15 residues long. Trimming cost V 4 bases and J 2 bases, with 14 bases left between them. The germline V gene has CDR1 SGHTA and CDR2 FQGNSA. Primers used in a second PCR of about 6 to 11 cycles were a sample-barcoded 5' primer and a J-beta primer mix. Each TCR beta cDNA got a 12-nucleotide random molecular identifier. TCRdb analysed the 5' RACE reads with MiXCR anew, one entry per CDR3 protein. The table includes over 600,000 distinct CDR3 sequences, about 56% detected once. This chain joins TRBV7-2 and TRBJ1-2, with D uncertain. The sequence was obtained from a man between 35 and 55 years old in good health. Input material: blood. The CDR3, as DNA: TGTGCCAGCAGCTACGACCGGCAGATCAACTATGGCTACACCTTC. Protein sequence: CASSYDRQINYGYTF.